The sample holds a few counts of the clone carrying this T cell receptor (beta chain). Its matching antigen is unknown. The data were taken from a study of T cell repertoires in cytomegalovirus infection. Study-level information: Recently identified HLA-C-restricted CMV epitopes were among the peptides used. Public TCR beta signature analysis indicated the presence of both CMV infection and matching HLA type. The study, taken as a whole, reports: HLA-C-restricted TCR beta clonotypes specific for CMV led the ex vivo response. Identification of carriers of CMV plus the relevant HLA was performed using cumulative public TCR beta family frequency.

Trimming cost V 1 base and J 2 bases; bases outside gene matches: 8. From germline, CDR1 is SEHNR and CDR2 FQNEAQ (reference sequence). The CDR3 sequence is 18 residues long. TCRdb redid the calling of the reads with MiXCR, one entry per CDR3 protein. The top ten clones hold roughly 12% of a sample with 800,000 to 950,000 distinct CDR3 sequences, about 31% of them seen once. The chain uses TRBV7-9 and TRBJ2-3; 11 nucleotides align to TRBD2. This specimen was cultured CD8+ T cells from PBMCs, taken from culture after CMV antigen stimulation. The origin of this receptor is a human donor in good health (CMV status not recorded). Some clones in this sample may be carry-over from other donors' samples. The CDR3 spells CASSLVRLAGGTTDTQYF. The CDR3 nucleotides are TGTGCCAGCAGCTTAGTTCGGCTAGCGGGGGGAACCACAGATACGCAGTATTTT. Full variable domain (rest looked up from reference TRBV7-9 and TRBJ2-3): DTGVSQNPRHKITKRGQNVTFRCDPISEHNRLYWYRQTLGQGPEFLTYFQNEAQLEKSRLLSDRFSAERPKGSFSTLEIQRTEQGDSAMYLCASSLVRLAGGTTDTQYFGPGTRLTVL.